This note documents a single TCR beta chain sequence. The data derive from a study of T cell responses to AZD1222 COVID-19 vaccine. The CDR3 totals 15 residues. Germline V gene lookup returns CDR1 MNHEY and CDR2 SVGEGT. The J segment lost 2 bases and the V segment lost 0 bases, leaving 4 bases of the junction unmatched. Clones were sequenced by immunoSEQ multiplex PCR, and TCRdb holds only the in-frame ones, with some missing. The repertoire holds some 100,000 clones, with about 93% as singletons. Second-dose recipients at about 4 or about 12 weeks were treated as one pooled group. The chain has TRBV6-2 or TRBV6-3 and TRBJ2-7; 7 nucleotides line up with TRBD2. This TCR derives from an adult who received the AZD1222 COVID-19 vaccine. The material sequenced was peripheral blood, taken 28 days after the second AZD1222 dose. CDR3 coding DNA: TGTGCCAGCAGTTACTCGGCGGGGGATCCCTACGAGCAGTACTTC. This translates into CASSYSAGDPYEQYF.